This is a list of T cell receptor beta chains from one sample in a study of shared clonotypes between healthy human individuals. Profiling relied on immunoSEQ multiplex PCR, and the TCRdb table lists in-frame clones only, not all of them. The table shows about 2.4 million clones, with 80% to 95% occurring only once. The sequenced sample consisted of naive CD4+ T cells from PBMCs. The source of these receptors is a man aged 18 to 30 in good health. Some clones in this sample may be carry-over from other donors' samples. Each CDR3 is given with its conserved first and last residue. Fields, in order: J gene, clone size, V gene, D gene, CDR3 protein, CDR3 DNA. The D gene is left open where the match is weak. Only some rows state a clone size, as once, few, many or a class for expanded clones.

TRBJ2-7	.	TRBV7-9	TRBD2	CASSLGAGVGEQYF	TGTGCCAGCAGCTTAGGGGCGGGAGTAGGCGAGCAGTACTTC
TRBJ2-7	.	TRBV11-2	.	CASSPPLRSGGAWFEQYF	TGTGCCAGCAGCCCCCCCCTAAGGTCTGGGGGCGCTTGGTTCGAGCAGTACTTC
TRBJ2-5	.	TRBV18	.	CASSPPAQETQYF	TGTGCCAGCTCACCGCCAGCCCAAGAGACCCAGTACTTC
TRBJ1-2	.	TRBV28	.	CASSRGGYGYTF	TGTGCCAGCAGTAGGGGGGGCTATGGCTACACCTTC
TRBJ2-2	.	TRBV29-1	.	CSVELSFNRGTGELFF	TGCAGCGTTGAGCTCAGCTTTAACCGGGGCACCGGGGAGCTGTTTTTT
TRBJ2-1	.	TRBV18	TRBD2	CASSPELAGSYNEQFF	TGTGCCAGCTCACCTGAACTAGCGGGATCCTACAATGAGCAGTTCTTC
TRBJ2-3	.	TRBV25-1	TRBD1	CASSSVKGQGPDTQYF	TGTGCCAGCAGCTCTGTGAAGGGACAGGGCCCAGATACGCAGTATTTT
TRBJ1-1	few	TRBV6-5	.	CASGRFRYTEAFF	TGTGCCAGCGGAAGATTTAGGTACACTGAAGCTTTCTTT
TRBJ2-3	.	TRBV11-3	.	CASSFNRADTQYF	TGTGCCAGCAGCTTCAACAGGGCCGATACGCAGTATTTT
TRBJ2-5	.	TRBV9	TRBD1	CASSVGTGQGSETQYF	TGTGCCAGCAGCGTAGGAACGGGACAGGGTAGTGAGACCCAGTACTTC
TRBJ2-1	.	TRBV28	.	CASSLNTKQGRGSYNEQFF	TGTGCCAGCAGTCTAAATACGAAACAGGGAAGAGGTTCCTACAATGAGCAGTTCTTC
TRBJ1-2	.	TRBV28	.	CASTEKAGDYGYTF	TGTGCCAGCACCGAAAAAGCGGGGGACTATGGCTACACCTTC
TRBJ2-1	.	TRBV29-1	.	CSVGTRLSYNEQFF	TGCAGCGTTGGTACTAGACTATCCTACAATGAGCAGTTCTTC
TRBJ1-1	.	TRBV10-3	.	CAIPFWGNTEAFF	TGTGCCATCCCCTTCTGGGGGAACACTGAAGCTTTCTTT
TRBJ2-7	.	TRBV2	.	CASSYLTAYEQYF	TGTGCCAGCTCTTACCTTACAGCGTACGAGCAGTACTTC
TRBJ1-2	.	TRBV28	.	CASRPRGRVYGYTF	TGTGCCAGCAGACCCCGGGGAAGGGTCTATGGCTACACCTTC
TRBJ2-1	.	TRBV7-3	.	CASSLTSELYNEQFF	TGTGCCAGCAGCTTAACTAGCGAACTTTACAATGAGCAGTTCTTC
TRBJ2-6	.	TRBV27	.	CASSLGPLDGSGANVLTF	TGTGCCAGCAGTTTGGGGCCGTTGGACGGATCTGGGGCCAACGTCCTGACTTTC
TRBJ1-5	.	TRBV28	.	CASSSGVGGNQPQHF	TGTGCCAGCAGTTCGGGGGTCGGTGGCAATCAGCCCCAGCATTTT
TRBJ1-2	.	TRBV6-1	.	CASSVHPELEGYTF	TGTGCCAGCAGTGTCCACCCCGAATTGGAGGGCTACACCTTC
TRBJ1-2	.	TRBV29-1	.	CSVAQGRAGYTF	TGCAGCGTTGCTCAGGGGAGGGCTGGCTACACCTTC
TRBJ1-1	.	TRBV29-1	.	CSAGGTLDTEAFF	TGCAGCGCCGGCGGGACACTAGACACTGAAGCTTTCTTT
TRBJ1-5	.	TRBV5-1	.	CASSRGGGQPQHF	TGCGCCAGCAGCCGTGGGGGCGGGCAGCCCCAGCATTTT
TRBJ2-4	.	TRBV7-9	.	CASRLITVWGGENIQYF	TGTGCCAGCAGGCTAATAACGGTTTGGGGGGGCGAAAACATTCAGTACTTC
TRBJ1-4	.	TRBV25-1	.	CASSVGGIGEKLFF	TGTGCCAGCAGTGTTGGCGGCATCGGCGAAAAACTGTTTTTT
TRBJ1-3	.	TRBV5-6	.	CASSLGRRNTIYF	TGTGCCAGCAGCTTGGGCAGGAGAAACACCATATATTTT
TRBJ2-7	once	TRBV9	TRBD2	CASSVGRTSGYEQYF	TGTGCCAGCAGCGTAGGAAGGACTAGCGGCTACGAGCAGTACTTC
TRBJ1-1	.	TRBV20-1	.	CSAGGAEAFF	TGCAGTGCTGGGGGGGCGGAAGCTTTCTTT
TRBJ2-2	.	TRBV4-1	TRBD1	CASSQDAGTGSRGELFF	TGCGCCAGCAGCCAAGACGCCGGGACAGGGAGCCGCGGGGAGCTGTTTTTT
TRBJ1-2	.	TRBV11-2	TRBD1	CASSPIDRASGYTF	TGTGCCAGCAGCCCAATCGACAGGGCTTCTGGCTACACCTTC
TRBJ2-3	.	TRBV4-2	TRBD2	CASSPRLAESTDTQYF	TGTGCCAGCAGCCCCAGACTAGCGGAGAGCACAGATACGCAGTATTTT
TRBJ1-2	.	TRBV20-1	.	CSARGTYGYTF	TGCAGTGCCAGAGGGACCTATGGCTACACCTTC
TRBJ1-1	few	TRBV29-1	.	CSVGWRLGNTEAFF	TGCAGCGTTGGTTGGCGTCTCGGGAACACTGAAGCTTTCTTT
TRBJ1-1	once	TRBV25-1	TRBD1	CASSERQGSGEAFF	TGTGCCAGCAGTGAACGACAGGGATCTGGTGAAGCTTTCTTT
TRBJ1-1	.	TRBV27	TRBD1	CASSSDHRGNTEAFF	TGTGCCAGCAGCTCCGACCACAGGGGAAACACTGAAGCTTTCTTT
TRBJ1-1	.	TRBV28	TRBD1	CASRTGGSVNTEAFF	TGTGCCAGCAGAACAGGGGGCTCTGTGAACACTGAAGCTTTCTTT
TRBJ2-6	.	TRBV5-1	.	CASSFGNSGANVLTF	TGCGCCAGCAGCTTCGGAAACTCTGGGGCCAACGTCCTGACTTTC
TRBJ2-5	.	TRBV7-2	TRBD2	CASSLASGRVLETQYF	TGTGCCAGCAGCTTAGCTAGCGGGAGGGTCCTCGAGACCCAGTACTTC
TRBJ1-3	.	TRBV7-2	.	CASSTGGIPGGNTIYF	TGTGCCAGCAGCACGGGCGGGATCCCTGGGGGAAACACCATATATTTT
TRBJ2-7	.	TRBV6-6	.	CASSYLLATYEQYF	TGTGCCAGCAGTTACCTCTTAGCGACCTACGAGCAGTACTTC
TRBJ1-2	.	TRBV27	TRBD1	CASSLRTNPQGAWGYTF	TGTGCCAGCAGTTTGAGGACAAACCCACAGGGGGCGTGGGGCTACACCTTC
TRBJ1-1	.	TRBV11-1	TRBD1	CASSQGGSMNTEAFF	TGTGCCAGCAGCCAGGGGGGGTCCATGAACACTGAAGCTTTCTTT
TRBJ1-1	.	TRBV5-1	.	CASSDGVGPQAFF	TGCGCCAGCAGCGACGGGGTGGGGCCCCAAGCTTTCTTT
TRBJ2-3	.	TRBV20-1	.	CSARWPDTQYF	TGCAGTGCTAGATGGCCAGATACGCAGTATTTT
TRBJ2-7	.	TRBV28	TRBD1	CASSFRDRVYEQYF	TGTGCCAGCAGTTTCCGGGACAGGGTCTACGAGCAGTACTTC
TRBJ1-1	.	TRBV15	TRBD1	CATSRGGQFEAFF	TGTGCCACCAGCAGAGGGGGACAGTTTGAAGCTTTCTTT
TRBJ2-3	.	TRBV19	TRBD1	CASSPNRGRGDTQYF	TGTGCCAGTAGTCCGAACAGGGGGCGGGGAGATACGCAGTATTTT
TRBJ1-5	once	TRBV27	.	CASSPPIVGGRLGNQPQHF	TGTGCCAGCAGTCCCCCCATCGTCGGGGGCCGACTAGGCAATCAGCCCCAGCATTTT
TRBJ2-3	.	TRBV6-1	TRBD1	CASILTGQSTDTQYF	TGTGCCAGCATCCTCACGGGACAGTCCACAGATACGCAGTATTTT